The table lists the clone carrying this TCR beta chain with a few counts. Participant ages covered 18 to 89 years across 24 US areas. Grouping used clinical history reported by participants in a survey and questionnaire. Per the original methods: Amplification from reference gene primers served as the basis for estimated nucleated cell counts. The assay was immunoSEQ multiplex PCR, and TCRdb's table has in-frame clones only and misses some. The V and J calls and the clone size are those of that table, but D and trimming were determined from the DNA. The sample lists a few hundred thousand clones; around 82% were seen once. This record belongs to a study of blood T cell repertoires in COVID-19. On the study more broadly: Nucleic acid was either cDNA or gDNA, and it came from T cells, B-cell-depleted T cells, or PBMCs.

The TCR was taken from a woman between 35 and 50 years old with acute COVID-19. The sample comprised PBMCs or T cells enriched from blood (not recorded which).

The CDR3 nucleotides are TGTGCCAGTAGTCTACCAGGGGAGGGGCCCGCTTTCTTT. It codes for CASSLPGEGPAFF. The J gene is TRBJ1-1, the V gene TRBV19; D might be TRBD1 (6 bases). The CDR3 spans 13 residues. Trimming stripped 5 bases from V and 11 bases from J, with 18 bases between. Germline V CDR1 and CDR2: LNHDA, SQIVND (reference sequence).